A selection of T cell receptor beta chains follows, all from one sample in a study of T cells after somatic rescue of genetic block. TCRdb keeps only in-frame clones here, not all; method: immunoSEQ multiplex PCR. The data contain about 88,000 clones, over 80% of them singletons. Sequenced sample: peripheral blood mononuclear cells (PBMCs). These receptors were taken from a young woman. Each CDR3 is given with its conserved first and last residue. The D gene is left open where the match is weak. The listing skips clone size in some rows; elsewhere it reads once, few, many or a size class.

size	V	J	D	DNA	CDR3
.	TRBV11-1	TRBJ2-1	.	TGTGCCAGCGGGTGGGAACCCCAGGATGAGCAGTTCTTC	CASGWEPQDEQFF
few	TRBV7-9	TRBJ1-1	.	TGTGCCAGCAGCTTAGGGCAGGGGAACACTGAAGCTTTCTTT	CASSLGQGNTEAFF
.	TRBV7-7	TRBJ2-3	TRBD2	TGTGCTAGCAGCTTAGCGGTCGGCGGGAGGGGCGATACGCAGTATTTT	CASSLAVGGRGDTQYF
once	TRBV5-1	TRBJ1-5	TRBD1	TGCGCCAGCAGGCCGACAGGGGGTGGCAATCAGCCCCAGCATTTT	CASRPTGGGNQPQHF
.	TRBV15	TRBJ1-4	TRBD1	TGTGCCACCAGCAGAGGACAGGGTGTCCCCACGAACCCTCAGGAAAAACTGTTTTTT	CATSRGQGVPTNPQEKLFF
once	TRBV11-2	TRBJ2-3	.	TGTGCCAGCAGCCTTCCCCGGCAGGGAGCAGATACGCAGTATTTT	CASSLPRQGADTQYF
.	TRBV2	TRBJ1-4	TRBD1	TGTGCCAGCAGTGGGAGGGACAGGGCTAATGAAAAACTGTTTTTT	CASSGRDRANEKLFF
.	TRBV28	TRBJ1-1	.	TGTGCCAGCACCGCGGGCACTGAAGCTTTCTTT	CASTAGTEAFF
.	TRBV7-9	TRBJ2-5	TRBD2	TGTGCCAGCAGCTTAGCGCGTCAGAGCGGGAGCACGAAGACCCAGTACTTC	CASSLARQSGSTKTQYF
.	TRBV5-4	TRBJ2-4	TRBD1	TGTGCCAGCAGCTGGGGGGACAGGGAAAACATTCAGTACTTC	CASSWGDRENIQYF
.	TRBV30	TRBJ1-1	.	TGTGCCTGGTCCGCAGGGCCGGACACTGAAGCTTTCTTT	CAWSAGPDTEAFF
.	TRBV5-4	TRBJ1-1	TRBD1	TGTGCCAGCAGCTTCCGGGACAGGGGGGTTGGTGAAGCTTTCTTT	CASSFRDRGVGEAFF
.	TRBV30	TRBJ2-7	.	TGTGCCTGGAGTACTGGGGCGAGACTATACTTC	CAWSTGARLYF
.	TRBV11-3	TRBJ2-1	.	TGTGCCAGCAGCTTAGGTCTGGGAGCCCGGGACAATGAGCAGTTCTTC	CASSLGLGARDNEQFF
once	TRBV5-1	TRBJ2-1	TRBD1	TGCGCCAGCAGCAGCAGACAGGGCGGCTTCGATGAGCAGTTCTTC	CASSSRQGGFDEQFF
few	TRBV5-1	TRBJ1-1	.	TGCGCCAGCAGAGAAGGGACGGGGAACACTGAAGCTTTCTTT	CASREGTGNTEAFF
.	TRBV7-9	TRBJ1-1	.	TGTGCCAGCAGCTTAGAGATGGGTCTGGGGCAGGTTGAAGCTTTCTTT	CASSLEMGLGQVEAFF
.	TRBV5-1	TRBJ2-1	TRBD2	TGCGCCAGCAGCGACGGGACTAGCGGCCACAATGAGCAGTTCTTC	CASSDGTSGHNEQFF
once	TRBV7-9	TRBJ2-2	.	TGTGCCAGCAGCCTACATGGAGCCAACACCGGGGAGCTGTTTTTT	CASSLHGANTGELFF
.	TRBV11-2	TRBJ1-1	TRBD1	TGTGCCAGCAGCTTAGCCAGACAGGGGACGTCGAACACTGAAGCTTTCTTT	CASSLARQGTSNTEAFF
once	TRBV5-4	TRBJ2-5	TRBD1	TGTGCCAGCAGCACTGCGGGACAGGGGAGTAGGGAGACCCAGTACTTC	CASSTAGQGSRETQYF
.	TRBV28	TRBJ2-7	.	TGTGCCAGCAGTTTACAGTCCTACGAGCAGTACTTC	CASSLQSYEQYF
.	TRBV15	TRBJ2-1	.	TGTGCCACCGATCTAGGGTACAATGAGCAGTTCTTC	CATDLGYNEQFF
once	TRBV6-1	TRBJ2-2	TRBD2	TGTGCCAGCAGGAGGACTAGCGGAAACACCGGGGAGCTGTTTTTT	CASRRTSGNTGELFF
.	TRBV28	TRBJ1-1	.	TGTGCCAGCCTTTTGGGGGGGGCTCGGGGTACTGAAGCTTTCTTT	CASLLGGARGTEAFF
once	TRBV30	TRBJ1-4	.	TGTGCCTGGAGTGTTAAGGGCGGGGGGGGATCGGCAACTAATGAAAAACTGTTTTTT	CAWSVKGGGGSATNEKLFF
.	TRBV4-3	TRBJ1-1	.	TGCGCCAGCAGCCAAGAAATGGACACCGGGGCTTTCTTT	CASSQEMDTGAFF
.	TRBV27	TRBJ2-7	.	TGTGCCAGCAGTTTAGTCGGCTCGGGACGCTCCTACGAGCAGTACTTC	CASSLVGSGRSYEQYF
.	TRBV11-3	TRBJ2-1	TRBD2	TGTGCCAGCAGCCCCCTCAACAGACTAGCGAGCTACAATGAGCAGTTCTTC	CASSPLNRLASYNEQFF
.	TRBV9	TRBJ1-4	.	TGTGCCAGCAGCCCGCGCTTTTTAGGGGTGGAAAAACTGTTTTTT	CASSPRFLGVEKLFF
once	TRBV9	TRBJ2-3	.	TGTGCCAGCAGCGTAGGCCCCGATACGCAGTATTTT	CASSVGPDTQYF
.	TRBV28	TRBJ1-2	.	TGTGCCAGCGGGGCTGGGGTCCTGGGCTACACCTTC	CASGAGVLGYTF
.	TRBV28	TRBJ2-7	.	TGTGCCAGCAGTTTAAGCGGGACAAAATCTTCCTACGAGCAGTACTTC	CASSLSGTKSSYEQYF
.	TRBV18	TRBJ1-2	.	TGTGCCAGCCTCGAAGGTGGGGCTAACTATGGCTACACCTTC	CASLEGGANYGYTF
.	TRBV7-2	TRBJ1-2	.	TGTGCCAGCAGCTTAGCGCACGGTATTGCGGACAGTGGCTATGGCTACACCTTC	CASSLAHGIADSGYGYTF
.	TRBV28	TRBJ2-7	.	TGTGCCAGTCAATCAGGGGTCGAGCAGTACTTC	CASQSGVEQYF
.	TRBV7-2	TRBJ2-7	.	TGTGCCAGCAGCTTAGACCTGGGCTACGAGCAGTACTTC	CASSLDLGYEQYF
once	TRBV5-6	TRBJ2-1	TRBD2	TGTGCCAGCAGCCTAGCGGGTAGCTCCTACAATGAGCAGTTCTTC	CASSLAGSSYNEQFF
.	TRBV9	TRBJ2-5	.	TGTGCCAGCAGCGAGACGGGGTCGGAGACCCAGTACTTC	CASSETGSETQYF
.	TRBV28	TRBJ1-2	.	TGTGCCAGCAGTCTCCCGAATGGATATGGCTACACCTTC	CASSLPNGYGYTF
.	TRBV6-6	TRBJ2-2	TRBD1	TGTGCCAGCAGTTACCTCTTCGGACAGGTGGCCGGGGAGCTGTTTTTT	CASSYLFGQVAGELFF
.	TRBV19	TRBJ2-7	.	TGTGCCAGTAGTAGCCGCGACAGGAACGAGCAGTACTTC	CASSSRDRNEQYF